The present entry profiles one T cell receptor (beta chain) with its context. Antigen specificity is unknown. TCRdb processed the RT-PCR reads anew with MiXCR; each CDR3 protein has one entry. The table includes hundreds of thousands of distinct CDR3 sequences, approximately 13% detected once. This entry is derived from a study of response to subunit inactivated influenza vaccine. Overall study results and limits: Authors proposed each seasonal influenza vaccination draws in few new T cells.

V lost 5 bases, J lost 1 base, and 14 bases lay in between. CDR3 length equals 15 residues. The material was PBMCs from blood, obtained around 15 days before vaccination. The gene calls are TRBV12-3 or TRBV12-4 and TRBJ1-1; D possibly corresponds to TRBD1 (5 bases). The origin of this receptor is a man over 45 who received an inactivated influenza vaccine. CDR3 amino acids: CASSPTDSGNTEAFF. The CDR3 region has the DNA TGTGCCAGCAGTCCGACAGATAGTGGGAACACTGAAGCTTTCTTT.